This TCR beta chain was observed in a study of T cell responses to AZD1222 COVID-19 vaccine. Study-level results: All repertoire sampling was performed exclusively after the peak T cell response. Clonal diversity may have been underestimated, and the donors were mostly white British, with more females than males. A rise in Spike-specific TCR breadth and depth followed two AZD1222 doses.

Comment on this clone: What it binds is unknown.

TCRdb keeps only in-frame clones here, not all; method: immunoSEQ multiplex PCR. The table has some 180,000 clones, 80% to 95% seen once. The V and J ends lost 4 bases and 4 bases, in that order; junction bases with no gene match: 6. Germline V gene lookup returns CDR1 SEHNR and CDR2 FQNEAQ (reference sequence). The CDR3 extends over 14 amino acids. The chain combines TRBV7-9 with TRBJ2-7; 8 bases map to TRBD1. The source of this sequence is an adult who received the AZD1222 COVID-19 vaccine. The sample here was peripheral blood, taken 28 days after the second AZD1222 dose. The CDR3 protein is CASSSRTGSYEQYF. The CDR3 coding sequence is TGTGCCAGCAGCTCTCGGACAGGGAGTTACGAGCAGTACTTC.